This T cell receptor (beta chain) was identified in a study of graft-versus-host responses after intestinal transplantation. Study information: Every transplant recipient was induced with anti-thymocyte globulin, then maintained on tacrolimus and steroids for about 3 years. Overall study findings and caveats: GvH clonotypes were identified within recipient marrow, with a subset emerging first in ileum or blood.

As regards this clone: Its antigen is still unknown.

Assay used: immunoSEQ multiplex PCR; TCRdb lists only in-frame clones, some missing. The profile shows some 85,000 clones, around 90% of them singletons. This sample comprised unstimulated CD8+ T cells sorted from spleen or lymph node cells, obtained before transplant. This TCR derives from a human donor who was the organ donor for an intestinal transplant.

CDR3 residues: CASSRQGEGGYTF. The CDR3 DNA follows: TGTGCCAGCAGCCGACAGGGAGAAGGCGGCTACACCTTC. The chain couples TRBV6-6 to TRBJ1-2; 7 positions match TRBD1. V trimming: 6 bases; J trimming: 8 bases; junction bases outside the gene matches: 9. This CDR3 region has 13 residues. Germline loops: CDR1 MNHNY, CDR2 SVGAGI (reference sequence).